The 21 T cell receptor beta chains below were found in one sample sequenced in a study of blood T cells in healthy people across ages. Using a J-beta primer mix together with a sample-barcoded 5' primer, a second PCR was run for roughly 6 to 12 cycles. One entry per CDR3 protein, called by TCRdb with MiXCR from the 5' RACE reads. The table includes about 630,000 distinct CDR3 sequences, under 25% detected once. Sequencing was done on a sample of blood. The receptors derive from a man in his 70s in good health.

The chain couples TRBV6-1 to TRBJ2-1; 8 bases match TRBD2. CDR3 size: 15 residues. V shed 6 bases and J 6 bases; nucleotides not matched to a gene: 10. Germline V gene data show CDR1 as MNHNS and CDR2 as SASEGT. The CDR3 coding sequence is TGTGCCAGCAGGACGGAAGCGGGGGTGGTCAATGAGCAGTTCTTC. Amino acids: CASRTEAGVVNEQFF.

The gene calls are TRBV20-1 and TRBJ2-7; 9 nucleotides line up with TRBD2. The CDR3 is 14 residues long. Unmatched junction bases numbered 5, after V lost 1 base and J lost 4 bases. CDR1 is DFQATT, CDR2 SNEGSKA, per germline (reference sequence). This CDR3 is CSARGQTSGYEQYF. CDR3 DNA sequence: TGCAGTGCTAGAGGTCAGACTAGCGGTTACGAGCAGTACTTC.

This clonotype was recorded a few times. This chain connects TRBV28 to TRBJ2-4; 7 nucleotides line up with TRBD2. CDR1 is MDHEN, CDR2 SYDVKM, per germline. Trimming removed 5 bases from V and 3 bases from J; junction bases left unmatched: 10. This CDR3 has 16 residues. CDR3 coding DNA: TGTGCCAGCAGTATGCGGGCCTGGGGGGGCAAAAACATTCAGTACTTC. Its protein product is CASSMRAWGGKNIQYF.

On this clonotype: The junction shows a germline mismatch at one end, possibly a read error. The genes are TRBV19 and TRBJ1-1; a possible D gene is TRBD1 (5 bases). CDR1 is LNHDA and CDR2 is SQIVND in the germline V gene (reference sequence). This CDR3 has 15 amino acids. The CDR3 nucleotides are TGTGCGAGTAGTACGTGGGGAGGGGCGAACACTGAAGCTTTCTTT. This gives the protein CASSTWGGANTEAFF.

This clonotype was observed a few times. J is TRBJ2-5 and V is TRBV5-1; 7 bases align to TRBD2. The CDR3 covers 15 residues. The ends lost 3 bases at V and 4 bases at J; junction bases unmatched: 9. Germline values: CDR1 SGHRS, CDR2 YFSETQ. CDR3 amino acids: CASSSGGTSVETQYF. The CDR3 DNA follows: TGCGCCAGCAGCTCGGGAGGTACTAGCGTAGAGACCCAGTACTTC.

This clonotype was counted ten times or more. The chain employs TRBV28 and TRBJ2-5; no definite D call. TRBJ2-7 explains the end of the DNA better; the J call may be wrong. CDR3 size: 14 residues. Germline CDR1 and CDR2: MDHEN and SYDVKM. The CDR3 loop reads CATAFTGDIDEQYF. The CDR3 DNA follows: TGTGCAACAGCTTTTACCGGTGACATTGACGAGCAGTACTTC.

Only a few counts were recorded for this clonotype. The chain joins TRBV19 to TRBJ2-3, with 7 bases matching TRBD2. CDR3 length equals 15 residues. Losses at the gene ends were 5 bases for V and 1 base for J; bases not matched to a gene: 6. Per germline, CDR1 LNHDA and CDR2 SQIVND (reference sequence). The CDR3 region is CASSGGLFGTDTQYF. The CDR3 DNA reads TGTGCCAGTAGTGGGGGACTATTCGGCACAGATACGCAGTATTTT.

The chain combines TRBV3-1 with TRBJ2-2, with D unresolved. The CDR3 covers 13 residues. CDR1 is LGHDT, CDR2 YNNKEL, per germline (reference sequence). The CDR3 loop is CAGGSLNTGELFF. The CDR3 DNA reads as TGTGCTGGTGGGTCCCTGAACACCGGGGAGCTGTTTTTT.

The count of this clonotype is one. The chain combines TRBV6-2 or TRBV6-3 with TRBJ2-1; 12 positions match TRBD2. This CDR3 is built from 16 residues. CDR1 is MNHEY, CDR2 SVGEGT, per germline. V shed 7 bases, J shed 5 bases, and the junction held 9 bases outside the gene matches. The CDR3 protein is CASIPRGLAGHNEQFF. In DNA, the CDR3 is TGTGCCAGCATCCCCCGGGGACTAGCGGGTCACAATGAGCAGTTCTTC.

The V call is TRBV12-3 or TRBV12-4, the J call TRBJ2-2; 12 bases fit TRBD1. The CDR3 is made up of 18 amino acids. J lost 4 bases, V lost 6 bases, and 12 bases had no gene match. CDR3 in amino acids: CASRKNTGQGAITGELFF. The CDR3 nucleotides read TGTGCCAGCAGAAAAAACACGGGACAGGGGGCGATCACCGGGGAGCTGTTTTTT.

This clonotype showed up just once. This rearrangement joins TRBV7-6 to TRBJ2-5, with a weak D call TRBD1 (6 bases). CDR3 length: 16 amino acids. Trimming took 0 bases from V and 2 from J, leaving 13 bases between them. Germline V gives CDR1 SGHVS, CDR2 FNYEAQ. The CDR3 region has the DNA TGTGCCAGCAGCTTAGCCCTCCAAGGGGGACAAGAGACCCAGTACTTC. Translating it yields CASSLALQGGQETQYF.

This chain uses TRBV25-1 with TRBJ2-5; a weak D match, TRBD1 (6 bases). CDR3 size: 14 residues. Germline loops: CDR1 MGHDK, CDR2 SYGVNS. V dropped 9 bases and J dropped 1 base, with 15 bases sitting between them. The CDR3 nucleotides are TGTGCCAGTGGTGACGGACAGACCCAAGAGACCCAGTACTTC. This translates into CASGDGQTQETQYF. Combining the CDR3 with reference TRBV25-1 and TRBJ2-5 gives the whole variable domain EADIYQTPRYLVIGTGKKITLECSQTMGHDKMYWYQQDPGMELHLIHYSYGVNSTEKGDLSSESTVSRIRTEHFPLTLESARPSHTSQYLCASGDGQTQETQYFGPGTRLLVL.

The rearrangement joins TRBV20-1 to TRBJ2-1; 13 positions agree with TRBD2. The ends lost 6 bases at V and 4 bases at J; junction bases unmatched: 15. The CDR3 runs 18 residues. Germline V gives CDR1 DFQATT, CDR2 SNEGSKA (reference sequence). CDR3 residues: CSAPGGTSGEGIYNEQFF. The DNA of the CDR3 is TGCAGTGCACCAGGGGGGACTAGCGGGGAGGGGATATACAATGAGCAGTTCTTC.

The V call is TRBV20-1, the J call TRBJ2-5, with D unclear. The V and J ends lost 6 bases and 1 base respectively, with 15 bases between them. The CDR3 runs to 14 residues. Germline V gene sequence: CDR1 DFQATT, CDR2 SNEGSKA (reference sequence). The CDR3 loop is CSARSWAVQETQYF. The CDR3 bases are TGCAGTGCCAGAAGTTGGGCAGTCCAAGAGACCCAGTACTTC.

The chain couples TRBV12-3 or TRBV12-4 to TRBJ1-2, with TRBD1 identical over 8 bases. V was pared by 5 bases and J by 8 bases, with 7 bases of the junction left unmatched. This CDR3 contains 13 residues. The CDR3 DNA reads TGTGCCAGCAGTCCAAGGACAGGGTCGGGCTACACCTTC. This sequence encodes CASSPRTGSGYTF.

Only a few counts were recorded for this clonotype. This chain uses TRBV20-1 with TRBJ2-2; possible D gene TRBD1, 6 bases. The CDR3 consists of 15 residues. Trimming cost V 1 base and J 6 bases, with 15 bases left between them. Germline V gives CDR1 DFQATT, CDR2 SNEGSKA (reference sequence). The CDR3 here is CSARGQINRAGELFF. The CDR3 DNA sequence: TGCAGTGCTAGAGGTCAAATTAACAGGGCCGGGGAGCTGTTTTTT.

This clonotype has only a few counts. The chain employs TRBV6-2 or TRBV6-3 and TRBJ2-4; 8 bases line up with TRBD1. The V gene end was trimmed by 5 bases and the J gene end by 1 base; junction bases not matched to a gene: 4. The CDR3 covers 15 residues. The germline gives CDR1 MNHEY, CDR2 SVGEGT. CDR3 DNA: TGTGCCAGCAGTGACAGACAGGGGGCCAAAAACATTCAGTACTTC. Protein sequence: CASSDRQGAKNIQYF.

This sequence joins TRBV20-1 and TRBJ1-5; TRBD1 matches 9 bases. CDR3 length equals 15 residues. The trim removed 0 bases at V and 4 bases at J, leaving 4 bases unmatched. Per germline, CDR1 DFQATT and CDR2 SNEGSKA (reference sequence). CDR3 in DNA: TGCAGTGCTAGAGAGACAGGGGGGCGGAATCAGCCCCAGCATTTT. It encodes CSARETGGRNQPQHF.

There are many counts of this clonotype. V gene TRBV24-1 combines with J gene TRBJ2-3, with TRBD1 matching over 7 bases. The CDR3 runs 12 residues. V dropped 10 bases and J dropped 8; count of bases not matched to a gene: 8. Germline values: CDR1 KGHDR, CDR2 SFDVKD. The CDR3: CATGTDLGTQYF. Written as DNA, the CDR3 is TGTGCCACGGGGACAGACCTAGGTACGCAGTATTTT.

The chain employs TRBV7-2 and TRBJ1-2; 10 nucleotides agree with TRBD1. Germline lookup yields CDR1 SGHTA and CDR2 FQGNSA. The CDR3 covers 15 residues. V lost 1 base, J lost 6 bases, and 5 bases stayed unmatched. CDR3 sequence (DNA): TGTGCCAGCAGCTTAGACTGGACAGGGGGAAATGGCTACACCTTC. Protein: CASSLDWTGGNGYTF.

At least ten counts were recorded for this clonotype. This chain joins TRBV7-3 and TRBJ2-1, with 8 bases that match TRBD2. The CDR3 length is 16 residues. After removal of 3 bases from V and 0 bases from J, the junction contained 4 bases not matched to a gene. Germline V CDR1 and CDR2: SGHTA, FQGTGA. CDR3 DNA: TGTGCCAGCAGCTTTTTAGCGGGGAGCTCCTACAATGAGCAGTTCTTC. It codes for CASSFLAGSSYNEQFF.